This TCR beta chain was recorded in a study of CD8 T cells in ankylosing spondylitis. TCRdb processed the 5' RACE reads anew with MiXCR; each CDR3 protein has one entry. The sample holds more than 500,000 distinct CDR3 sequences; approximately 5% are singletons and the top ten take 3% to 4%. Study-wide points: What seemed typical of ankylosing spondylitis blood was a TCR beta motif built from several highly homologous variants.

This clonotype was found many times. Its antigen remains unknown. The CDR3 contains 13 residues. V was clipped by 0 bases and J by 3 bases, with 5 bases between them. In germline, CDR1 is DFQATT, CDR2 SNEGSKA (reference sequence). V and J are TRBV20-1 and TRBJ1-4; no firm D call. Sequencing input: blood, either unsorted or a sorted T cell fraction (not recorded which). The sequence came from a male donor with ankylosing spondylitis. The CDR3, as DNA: TGCAGTGCTAGAGAACAGCCTAATGAAAAACTGTTTTTT. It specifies CSAREQPNEKLFF.